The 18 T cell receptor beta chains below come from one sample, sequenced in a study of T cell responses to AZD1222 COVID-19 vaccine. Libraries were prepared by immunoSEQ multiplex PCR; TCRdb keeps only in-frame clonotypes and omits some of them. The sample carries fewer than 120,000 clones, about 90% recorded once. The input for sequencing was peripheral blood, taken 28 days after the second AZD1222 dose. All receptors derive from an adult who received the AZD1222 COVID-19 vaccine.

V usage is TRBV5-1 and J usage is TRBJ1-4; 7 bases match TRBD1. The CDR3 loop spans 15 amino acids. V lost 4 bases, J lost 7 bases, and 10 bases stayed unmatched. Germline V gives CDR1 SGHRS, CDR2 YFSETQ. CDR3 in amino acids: CASSIGTASPEKLFF. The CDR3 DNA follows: TGCGCCAGCAGCATAGGGACAGCTAGCCCTGAAAAACTGTTTTTT.

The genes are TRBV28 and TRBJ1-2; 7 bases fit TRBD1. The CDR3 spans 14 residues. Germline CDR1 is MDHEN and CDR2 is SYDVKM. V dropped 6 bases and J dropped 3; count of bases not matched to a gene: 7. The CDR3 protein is CASSPGGLYYGYTF. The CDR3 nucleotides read TGTGCCAGCAGCCCAGGGGGACTTTACTATGGCTACACCTTC.

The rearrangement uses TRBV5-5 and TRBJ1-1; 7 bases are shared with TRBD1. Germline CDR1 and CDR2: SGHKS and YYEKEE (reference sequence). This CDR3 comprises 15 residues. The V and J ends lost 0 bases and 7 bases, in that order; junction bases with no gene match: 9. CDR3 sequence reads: CASSLATGQGVEAFF. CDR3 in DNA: TGTGCCAGCAGCTTGGCGACAGGGCAGGGGGTTGAAGCTTTCTTT.

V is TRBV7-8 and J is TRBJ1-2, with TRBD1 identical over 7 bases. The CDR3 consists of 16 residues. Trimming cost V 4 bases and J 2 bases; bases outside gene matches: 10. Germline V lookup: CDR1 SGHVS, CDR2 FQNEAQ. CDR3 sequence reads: CASSSTTGARNYGYTF. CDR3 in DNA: TGTGCCAGCAGCTCGACAACAGGGGCACGGAACTATGGCTACACCTTC. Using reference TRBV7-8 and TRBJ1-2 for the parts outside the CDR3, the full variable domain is GAGVSQSPRYKVAKRGQDVALRCDPISGHVSLFWYQQALGQGPEFLTYFQNEAQLDKSGLPSDRFFAERPEGSVSTLKIQRTQQEDSAVYLCASSSTTGARNYGYTFGSGTRLTVV.

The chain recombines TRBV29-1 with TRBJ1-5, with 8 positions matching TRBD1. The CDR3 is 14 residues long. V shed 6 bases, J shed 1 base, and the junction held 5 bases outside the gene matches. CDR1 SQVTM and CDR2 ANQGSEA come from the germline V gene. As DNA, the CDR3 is TGCAGCGTGACCCAGGGGGCAAGCAATCAGCCCCAGCATTTT. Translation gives CSVTQGASNQPQHF. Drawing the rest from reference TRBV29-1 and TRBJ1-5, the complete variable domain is SAVISQKPSRDICQRGTSLTIQCQVDSQVTMMFWYRQQPGQSLTLIATANQGSEATYESGFVIDKFPISRPNLTFSTLTVSNMSPEDSSIYLCSVTQGASNQPQHFGDGTRLSIL.

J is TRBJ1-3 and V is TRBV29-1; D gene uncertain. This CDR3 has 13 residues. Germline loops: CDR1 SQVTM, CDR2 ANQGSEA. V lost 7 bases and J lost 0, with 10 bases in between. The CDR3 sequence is CSGGEISGNTIYF. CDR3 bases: TGCAGCGGGGGTGAGATCTCTGGAAACACCATATATTTT.

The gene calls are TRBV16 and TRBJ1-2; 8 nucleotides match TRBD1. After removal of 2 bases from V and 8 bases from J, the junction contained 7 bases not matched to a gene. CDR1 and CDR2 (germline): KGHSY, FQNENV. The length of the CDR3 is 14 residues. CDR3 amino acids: CASSQQQGDVGYTF. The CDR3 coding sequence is TGTGCCAGCAGCCAACAACAGGGGGACGTCGGCTACACCTTC.

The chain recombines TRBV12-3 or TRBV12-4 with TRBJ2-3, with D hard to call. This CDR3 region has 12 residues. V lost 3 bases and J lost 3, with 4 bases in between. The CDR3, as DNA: TGTGCCAGCAGTTTTGGGACAGATACGCAGTATTTT. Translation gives CASSFGTDTQYF.

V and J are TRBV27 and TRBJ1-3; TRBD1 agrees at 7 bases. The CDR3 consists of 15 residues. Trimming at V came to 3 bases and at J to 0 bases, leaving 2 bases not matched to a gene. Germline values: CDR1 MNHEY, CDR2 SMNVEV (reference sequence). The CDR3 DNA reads TGTGCCAGCAGTTTGACAGGGACCTCTGGAAACACCATATATTTT. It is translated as CASSLTGTSGNTIYF.

The CDR3 DNA reads as TGTGCCAGCAGTTCCGACGGGACAGTTGGGGGGTACAATGAGCAGTTCTTC. Translation: CASSSDGTVGGYNEQFF. V gene TRBV28 combines with J gene TRBJ2-1; TRBD1 might be the D (7 bases). V shed 4 bases and J shed 4 bases, with 20 bases lying between them. CDR3 length: 17 residues. CDR1 MDHEN and CDR2 SYDVKM come from the germline V gene.

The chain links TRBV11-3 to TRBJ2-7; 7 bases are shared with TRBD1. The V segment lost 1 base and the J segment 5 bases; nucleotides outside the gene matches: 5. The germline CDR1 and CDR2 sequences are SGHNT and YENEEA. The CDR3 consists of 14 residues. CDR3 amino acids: CASSLATGYDEQYF. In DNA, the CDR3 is TGTGCCAGCAGCTTAGCGACAGGGTATGACGAGCAGTACTTC.

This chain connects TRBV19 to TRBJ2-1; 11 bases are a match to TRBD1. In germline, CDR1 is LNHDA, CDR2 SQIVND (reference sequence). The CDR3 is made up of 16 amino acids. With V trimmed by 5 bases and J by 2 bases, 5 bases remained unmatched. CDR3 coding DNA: TGTGCCAGTAGTTCCCGGGACAGGGGGACCTACAATGAGCAGTTCTTC. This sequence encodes CASSSRDRGTYNEQFF.

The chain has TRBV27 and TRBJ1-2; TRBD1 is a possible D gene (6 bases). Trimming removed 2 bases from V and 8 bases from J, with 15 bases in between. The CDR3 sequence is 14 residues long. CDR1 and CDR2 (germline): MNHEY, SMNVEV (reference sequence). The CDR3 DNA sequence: TGTGCCAGCAGTTTAGGTCCACAGGGCAGGGGCTACACCTTC. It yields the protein CASSLGPQGRGYTF.

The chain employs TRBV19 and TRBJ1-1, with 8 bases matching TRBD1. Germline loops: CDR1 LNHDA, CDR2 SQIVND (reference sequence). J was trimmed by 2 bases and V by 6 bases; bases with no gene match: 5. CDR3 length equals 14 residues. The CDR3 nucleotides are TGTGCCAGTAGCACGACAGGGGCCAACACTGAAGCTTTCTTT. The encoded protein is CASSTTGANTEAFF.

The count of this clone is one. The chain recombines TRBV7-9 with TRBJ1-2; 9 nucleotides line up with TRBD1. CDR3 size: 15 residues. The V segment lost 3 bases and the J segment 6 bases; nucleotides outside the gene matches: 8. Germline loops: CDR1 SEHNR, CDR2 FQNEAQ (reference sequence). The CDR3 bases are TGTGCCAGCAGCTTCAACTCCCGGACAGGGGATGGCTACACCTTC. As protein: CASSFNSRTGDGYTF.

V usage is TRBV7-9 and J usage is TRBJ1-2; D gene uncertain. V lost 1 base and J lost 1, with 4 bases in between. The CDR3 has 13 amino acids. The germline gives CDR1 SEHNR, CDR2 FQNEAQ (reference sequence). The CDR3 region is CASSLEVNYGYTF. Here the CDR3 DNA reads TGTGCCAGCAGCTTAGAGGTTAACTATGGCTACACCTTC.

CDR3 loop: CASSLADRRGSPLHF. The CDR3 DNA reads as TGTGCCAGCAGCTTAGCAGACAGGAGAGGTTCACCCCTCCACTTT. The genes are TRBV7-2 and TRBJ1-6; maybe TRBD1 (6 bases). The germline V gene encodes CDR1 SGHTA and CDR2 FQGNSA. The V end was cut by 0 bases, the J end by 9 bases, with 12 bases between. The CDR3 consists of 15 residues.

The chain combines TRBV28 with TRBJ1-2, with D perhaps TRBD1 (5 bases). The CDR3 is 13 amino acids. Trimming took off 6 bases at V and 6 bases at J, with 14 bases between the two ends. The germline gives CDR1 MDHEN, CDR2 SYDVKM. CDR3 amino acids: CASRREGLDGYTF. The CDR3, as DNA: TGTGCCAGCAGACGGGAGGGGTTAGATGGCTACACCTTC.